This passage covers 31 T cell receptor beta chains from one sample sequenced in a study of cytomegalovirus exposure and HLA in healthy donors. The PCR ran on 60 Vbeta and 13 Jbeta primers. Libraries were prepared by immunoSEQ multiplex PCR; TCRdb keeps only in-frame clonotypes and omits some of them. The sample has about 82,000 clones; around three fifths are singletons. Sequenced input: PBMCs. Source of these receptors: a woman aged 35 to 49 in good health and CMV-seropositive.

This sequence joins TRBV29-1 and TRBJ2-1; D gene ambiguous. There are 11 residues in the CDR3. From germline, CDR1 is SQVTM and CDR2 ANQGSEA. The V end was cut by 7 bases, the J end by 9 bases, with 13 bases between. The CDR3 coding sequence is TGCAGCGCAGCTTCTACGGGTGAGCAGTTCTTC. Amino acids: CSAASTGEQFF.

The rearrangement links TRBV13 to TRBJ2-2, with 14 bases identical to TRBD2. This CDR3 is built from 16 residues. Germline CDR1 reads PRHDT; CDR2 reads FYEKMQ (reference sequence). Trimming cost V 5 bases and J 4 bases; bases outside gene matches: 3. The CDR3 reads CASSPGTSGSTGELFF. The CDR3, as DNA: TGTGCCAGCAGCCCGGGGACTAGCGGGAGCACCGGGGAGCTGTTTTTT.

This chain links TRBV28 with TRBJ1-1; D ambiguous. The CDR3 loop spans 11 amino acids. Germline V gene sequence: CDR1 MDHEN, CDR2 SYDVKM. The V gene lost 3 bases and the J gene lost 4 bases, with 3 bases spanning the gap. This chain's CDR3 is CASSFLTEAFF. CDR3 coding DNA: TGTGCCAGCAGTTTTCTCACTGAAGCTTTCTTT.

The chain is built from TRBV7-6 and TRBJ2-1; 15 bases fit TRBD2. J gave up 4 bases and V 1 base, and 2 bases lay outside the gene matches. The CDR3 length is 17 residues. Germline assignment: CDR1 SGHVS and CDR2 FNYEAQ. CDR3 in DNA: TGTGCCAGCAGCTTAGAGGGACTAGCGGGAGGATACAATGAGCAGTTCTTC. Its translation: CASSLEGLAGGYNEQFF.

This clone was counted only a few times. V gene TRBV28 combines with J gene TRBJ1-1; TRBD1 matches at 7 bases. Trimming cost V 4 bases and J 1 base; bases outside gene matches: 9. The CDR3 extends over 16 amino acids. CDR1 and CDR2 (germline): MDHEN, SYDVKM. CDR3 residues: CASSSAGTERNTEAFF. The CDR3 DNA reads TGTGCCAGCAGTTCGGCCGGGACAGAACGGAACACTGAAGCTTTCTTT. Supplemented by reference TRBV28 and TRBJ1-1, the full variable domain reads DVKVTQSSRYLVKRTGEKVFLECVQDMDHENMFWYRQDPGLGLRLIYFSYDVKMKEKGDIPEGYSVSREKKERFSLILESASTNQTSMYLCASSSAGTERNTEAFFGQGTRLTVV.

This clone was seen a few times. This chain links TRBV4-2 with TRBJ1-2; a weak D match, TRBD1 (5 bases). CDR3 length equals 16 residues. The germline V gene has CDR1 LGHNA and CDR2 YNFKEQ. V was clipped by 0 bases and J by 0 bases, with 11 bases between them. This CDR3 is CASSQDRDLTNYGYTF. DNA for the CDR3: TGTGCCAGCAGCCAAGATCGGGACTTAACTAACTATGGCTACACCTTC.

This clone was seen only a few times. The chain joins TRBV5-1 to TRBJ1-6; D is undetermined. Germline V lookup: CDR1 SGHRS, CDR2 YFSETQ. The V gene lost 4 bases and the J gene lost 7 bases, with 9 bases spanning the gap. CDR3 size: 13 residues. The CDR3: CASSPLENSPLHF. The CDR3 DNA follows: TGCGCCAGCAGCCCGCTAGAGAATTCACCCCTCCACTTT.

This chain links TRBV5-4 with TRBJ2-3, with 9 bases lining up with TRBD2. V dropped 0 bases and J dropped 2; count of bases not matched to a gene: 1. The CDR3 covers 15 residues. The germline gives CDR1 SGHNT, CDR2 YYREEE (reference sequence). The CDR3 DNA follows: TGTGCCAGCAGCTTGGCTAGCGGGACCACAGATACGCAGTATTTT. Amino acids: CASSLASGTTDTQYF. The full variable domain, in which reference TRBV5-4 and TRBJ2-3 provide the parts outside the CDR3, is ETGVTQSPTHLIKTRGQQVTLRCSSQSGHNTVSWYQQALGQGPQFIFQYYREEENGRGNFPPRFSGLQFPNYSSELNVNALELDDSALYLCASSLASGTTDTQYFGPGTRLTVL.

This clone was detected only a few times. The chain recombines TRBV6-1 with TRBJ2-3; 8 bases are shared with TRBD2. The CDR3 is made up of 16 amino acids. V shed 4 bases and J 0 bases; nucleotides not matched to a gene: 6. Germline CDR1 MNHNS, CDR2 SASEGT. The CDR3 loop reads CASSVNLAGSTDTQYF. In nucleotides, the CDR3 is TGTGCCAGCAGTGTTAATCTAGCGGGTAGCACAGATACGCAGTATTTT.

The CDR3: CASSLPGLAGADTQYF. The CDR3 bases are TGTGCCAGCAGCTTACCCGGACTAGCGGGAGCAGATACGCAGTATTTT. The rearrangement links TRBV7-8 to TRBJ2-3; TRBD2 matches 13 bases. Unmatched junction bases numbered 3, after V lost 2 bases and J lost 4 bases. The CDR3 is made up of 16 amino acids. Germline V CDR1 and CDR2: SGHVS, FQNEAQ.

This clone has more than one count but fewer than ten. The CDR3 region has the DNA TGTGCCAGCAGACCACAAGTAACTAATGAAAAACTGTTTTTT. Translating gives CASRPQVTNEKLFF. The chain joins TRBV6-5 to TRBJ1-4; D unclear. Trimming took off 6 bases at V and 1 base at J, with 9 bases between the two ends. The germline CDR1 and CDR2 sequences are MNHEY and SVGAGI. CDR3 length: 14 residues.

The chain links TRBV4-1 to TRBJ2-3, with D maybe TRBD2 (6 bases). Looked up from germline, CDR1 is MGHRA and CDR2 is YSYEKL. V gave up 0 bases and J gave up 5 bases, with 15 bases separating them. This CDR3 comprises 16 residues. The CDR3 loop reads CASSQDAGVGGDTQYF. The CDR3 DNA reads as TGCGCCAGCAGCCAAGACGCGGGTGTCGGGGGAGATACGCAGTATTTT.

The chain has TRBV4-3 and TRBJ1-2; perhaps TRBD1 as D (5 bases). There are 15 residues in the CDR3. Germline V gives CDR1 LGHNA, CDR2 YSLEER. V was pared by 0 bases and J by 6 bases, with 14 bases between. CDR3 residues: CASSQDPVAGNGYTF. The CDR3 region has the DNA TGCGCCAGCAGCCAAGATCCAGTGGCAGGGAATGGCTACACCTTC.

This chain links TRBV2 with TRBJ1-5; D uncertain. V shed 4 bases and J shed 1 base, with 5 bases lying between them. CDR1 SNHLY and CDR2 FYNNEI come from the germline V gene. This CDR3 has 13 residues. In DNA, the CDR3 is TGTGCCAGCAGTGGTCGGAGCAATCAGCCCCAGCATTTT. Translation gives CASSGRSNQPQHF.

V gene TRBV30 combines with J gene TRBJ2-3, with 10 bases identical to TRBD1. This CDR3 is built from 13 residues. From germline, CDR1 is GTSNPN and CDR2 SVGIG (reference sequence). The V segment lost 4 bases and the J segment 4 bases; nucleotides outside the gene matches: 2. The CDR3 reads CAWNDRGPDTQYF. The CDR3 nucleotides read TGTGCCTGGAACGACAGGGGGCCAGATACGCAGTATTTT.

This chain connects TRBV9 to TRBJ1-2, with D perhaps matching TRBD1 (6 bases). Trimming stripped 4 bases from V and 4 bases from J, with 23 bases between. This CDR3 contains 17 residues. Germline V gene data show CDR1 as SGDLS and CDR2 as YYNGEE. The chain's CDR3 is CASSPSSGGRVGYGYTF. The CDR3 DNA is TGTGCCAGCAGCCCGAGCTCGGGGGGCAGGGTGGGCTATGGCTACACCTTC.

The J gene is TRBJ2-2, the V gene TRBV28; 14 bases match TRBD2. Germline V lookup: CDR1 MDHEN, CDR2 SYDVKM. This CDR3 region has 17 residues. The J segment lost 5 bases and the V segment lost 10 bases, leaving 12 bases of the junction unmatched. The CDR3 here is CATSGTSGSRDTGELFF. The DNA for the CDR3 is TGTGCCACCTCCGGGACTAGCGGGAGCCGCGATACCGGGGAGCTGTTTTTT.

The chain's CDR3 is CASSATLESDTGELFF. In nucleotides, the CDR3 is TGTGCCAGCAGCGCGACGCTAGAATCCGACACCGGGGAGCTGTTTTTT. The rearrangement links TRBV5-6 to TRBJ2-2; D gene ambiguous. This CDR3 is built from 16 residues. Germline assignment: CDR1 SGHDT and CDR2 YYEEEE. V shed 4 bases and J shed 3 bases, with 16 bases lying between them.

The CDR3, as DNA: TGCGCCAGCAGCTTGGGACAGGGGGAAGGGACCCAGTACTTC. This translates into CASSLGQGEGTQYF. V usage is TRBV5-1 and J usage is TRBJ2-5; 9 nucleotides match TRBD1. The CDR3 contains 14 residues. Germline CDR1 reads SGHRS; CDR2 reads YFSETQ. With 0 bases clipped from V and 7 bases from J, the junction kept 4 bases outside the gene matches.

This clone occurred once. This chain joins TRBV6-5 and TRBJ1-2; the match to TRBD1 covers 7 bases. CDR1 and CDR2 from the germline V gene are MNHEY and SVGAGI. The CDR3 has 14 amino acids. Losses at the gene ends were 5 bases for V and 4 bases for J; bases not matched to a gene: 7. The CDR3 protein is CASSIRQGSYGYTF. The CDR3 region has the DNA TGTGCCAGCAGTATCAGACAGGGTAGCTATGGCTACACCTTC.

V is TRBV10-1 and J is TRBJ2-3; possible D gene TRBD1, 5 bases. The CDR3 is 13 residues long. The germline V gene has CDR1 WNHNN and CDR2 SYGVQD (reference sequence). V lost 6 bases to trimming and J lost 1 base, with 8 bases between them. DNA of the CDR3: TGCGCCAGCAGCAGGGCGGGCACAGATACGCAGTATTTT. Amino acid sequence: CASSRAGTDTQYF.

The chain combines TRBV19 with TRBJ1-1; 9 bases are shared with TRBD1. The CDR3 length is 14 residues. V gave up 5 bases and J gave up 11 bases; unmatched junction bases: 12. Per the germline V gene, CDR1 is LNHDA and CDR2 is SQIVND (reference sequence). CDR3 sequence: CASSVISGQGSAFF. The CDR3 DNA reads TGTGCCAGTAGTGTGATCTCGGGACAGGGTTCGGCTTTCTTT.

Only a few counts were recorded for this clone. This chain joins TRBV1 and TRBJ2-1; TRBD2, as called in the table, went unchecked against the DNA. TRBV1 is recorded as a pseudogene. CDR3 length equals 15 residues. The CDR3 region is CTSSPGLGLINEQFF. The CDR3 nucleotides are TGCACCAGCAGTCCGGGACTAGGATTAATCAATGAGCAGTTCTTC.

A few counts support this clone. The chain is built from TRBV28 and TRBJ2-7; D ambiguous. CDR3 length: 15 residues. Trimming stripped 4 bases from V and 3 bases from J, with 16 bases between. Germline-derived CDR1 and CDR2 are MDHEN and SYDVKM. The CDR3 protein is CASSWQSVGVYEQYF. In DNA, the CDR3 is TGTGCCAGCAGTTGGCAGTCGGTCGGAGTCTACGAGCAGTACTTC.

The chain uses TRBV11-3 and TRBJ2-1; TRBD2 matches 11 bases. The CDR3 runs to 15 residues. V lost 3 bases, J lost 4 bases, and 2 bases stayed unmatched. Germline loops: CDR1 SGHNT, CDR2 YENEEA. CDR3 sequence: CASSFGLAGYNEQFF. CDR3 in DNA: TGTGCCAGCAGCTTCGGACTAGCGGGTTACAATGAGCAGTTCTTC.

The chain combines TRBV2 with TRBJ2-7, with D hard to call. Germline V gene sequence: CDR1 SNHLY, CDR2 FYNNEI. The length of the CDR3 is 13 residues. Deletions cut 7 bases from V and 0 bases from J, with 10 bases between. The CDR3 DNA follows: TGTGCCAGCAAAAAGGCTAGCTCCTACGAGCAGTACTTC. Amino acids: CASKKASSYEQYF. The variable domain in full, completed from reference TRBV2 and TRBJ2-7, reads EPEVTQTPSHQVTQMGQEVILRCVPISNHLYFYWYRQILGQKVEFLVSFYNNEISEKSEIFDDQFSVERPDGSNFTLKIRSTKLEDSAMYFCASKKASSYEQYFGPGTRLTVT.

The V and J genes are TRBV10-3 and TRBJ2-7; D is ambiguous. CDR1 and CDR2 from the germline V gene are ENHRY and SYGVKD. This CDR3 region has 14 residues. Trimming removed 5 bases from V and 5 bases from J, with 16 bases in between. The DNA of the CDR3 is TGTGCCATCAGTACGCGAGGCCCTCCCGACGAGCAGTACTTC. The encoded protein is CAISTRGPPDEQYF.

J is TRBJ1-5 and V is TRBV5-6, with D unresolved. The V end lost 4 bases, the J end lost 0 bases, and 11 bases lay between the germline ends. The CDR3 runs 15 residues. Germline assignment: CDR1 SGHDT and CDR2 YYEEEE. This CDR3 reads CASSVEGYSNQPQHF. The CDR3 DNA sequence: TGTGCCAGCAGCGTCGAGGGCTATAGCAATCAGCCCCAGCATTTT.

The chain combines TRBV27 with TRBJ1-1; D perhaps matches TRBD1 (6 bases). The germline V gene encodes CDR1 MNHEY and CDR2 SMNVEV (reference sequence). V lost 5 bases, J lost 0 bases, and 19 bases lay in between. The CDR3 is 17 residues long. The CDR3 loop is CASSLKGGAGLNTEAFF. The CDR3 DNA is TGTGCCAGCAGTCTTAAAGGGGGGGCAGGGTTGAACACTGAAGCTTTCTTT.

CDR3 in amino acids: CASGPLSGPSVKFF. As DNA, the CDR3 is TGTGCCAGCGGGCCGCTTAGCGGGCCCTCGGTGAAGTTCTTC. The V gene is TRBV27, the J gene TRBJ2-1; TRBD2 agrees at 7 bases. The CDR3 length is 14 residues. The trim removed 8 bases at V and 14 bases at J, leaving 18 bases unmatched. Germline V CDR1 and CDR2: MNHEY, SMNVEV (reference sequence).

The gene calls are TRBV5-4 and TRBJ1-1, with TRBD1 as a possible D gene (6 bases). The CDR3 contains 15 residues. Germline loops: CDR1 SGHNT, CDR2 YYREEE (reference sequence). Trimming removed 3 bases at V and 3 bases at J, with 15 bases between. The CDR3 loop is CASSSTQGGYTEAFF. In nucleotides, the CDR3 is TGTGCCAGCAGCTCGACACAGGGCGGATACACTGAAGCTTTCTTT.